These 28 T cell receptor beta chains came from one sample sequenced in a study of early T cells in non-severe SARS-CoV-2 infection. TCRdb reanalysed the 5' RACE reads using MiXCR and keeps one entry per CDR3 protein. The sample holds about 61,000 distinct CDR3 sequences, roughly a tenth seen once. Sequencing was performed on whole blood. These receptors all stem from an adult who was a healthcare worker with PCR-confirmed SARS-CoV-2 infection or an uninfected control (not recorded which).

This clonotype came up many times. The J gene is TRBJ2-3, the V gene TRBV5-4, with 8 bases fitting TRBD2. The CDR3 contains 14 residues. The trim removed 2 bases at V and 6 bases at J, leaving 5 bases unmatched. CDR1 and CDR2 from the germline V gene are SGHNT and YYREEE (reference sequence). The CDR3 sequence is CASSFGGGSDTQYF. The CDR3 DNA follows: TGTGCCAGCAGCTTCGGCGGGGGGTCGGATACGCAGTATTTT.

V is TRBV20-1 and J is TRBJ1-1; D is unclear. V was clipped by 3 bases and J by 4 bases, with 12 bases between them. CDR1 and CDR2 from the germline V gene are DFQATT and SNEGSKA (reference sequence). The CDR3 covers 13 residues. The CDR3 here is CSARVLRGTEAFF. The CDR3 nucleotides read TGCAGTGCTAGGGTCCTCCGGGGCACTGAAGCTTTCTTT.

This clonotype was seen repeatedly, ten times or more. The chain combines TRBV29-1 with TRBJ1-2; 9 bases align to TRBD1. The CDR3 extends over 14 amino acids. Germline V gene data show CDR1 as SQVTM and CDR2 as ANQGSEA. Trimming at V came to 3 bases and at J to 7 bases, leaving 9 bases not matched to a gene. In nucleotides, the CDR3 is TGCAGCGTTGATGTTGGGACAGGGCGGCGTGGCTACACCTTC. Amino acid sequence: CSVDVGTGRRGYTF.

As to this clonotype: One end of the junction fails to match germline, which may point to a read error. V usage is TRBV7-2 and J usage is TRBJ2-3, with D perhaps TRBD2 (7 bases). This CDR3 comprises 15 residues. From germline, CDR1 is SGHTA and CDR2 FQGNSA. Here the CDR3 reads CVSSLGGGRGDTQYF. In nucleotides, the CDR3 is TGTGTCAGCAGCTTAGGCGGGGGCAGGGGAGATACGCAGTATTTT.

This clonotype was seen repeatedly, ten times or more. The CDR3 nucleotides read TGTGCCAGTAGTATACAAAGAACGGGGGAGCAGTACTTC. Translation: CASSIQRTGEQYF. The chain employs TRBV19 and TRBJ2-7, with D possibly TRBD2 on 5 matching bases. V lost 2 bases and J lost 7, with 12 bases in between. Germline V gene data show CDR1 as LNHDA and CDR2 as SQIVND (reference sequence). The CDR3 runs to 13 residues. The variable domain in full, completed from reference TRBV19 and TRBJ2-7, reads DGGITQSPKYLFRKEGQNVTLSCEQNLNHDAMYWYRQDPGQGLRLIYYSQIVNDFQKGDIAEGYSVSREKKESFPLTVTSAQKNPTAFYLCASSIQRTGEQYFGPGTRLTVT.

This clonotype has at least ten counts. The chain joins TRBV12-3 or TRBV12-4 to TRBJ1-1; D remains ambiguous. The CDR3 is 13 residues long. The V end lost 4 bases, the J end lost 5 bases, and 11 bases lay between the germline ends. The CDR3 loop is CASSYLQKTEAFF. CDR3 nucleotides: TGTGCCAGCAGTTACCTACAGAAAACTGAAGCTTTCTTT.

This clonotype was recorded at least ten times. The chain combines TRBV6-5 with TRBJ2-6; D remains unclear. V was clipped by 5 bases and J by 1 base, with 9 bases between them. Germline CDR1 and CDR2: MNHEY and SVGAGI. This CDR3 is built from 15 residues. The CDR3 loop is CASSLTPSGANVLTF. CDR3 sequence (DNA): TGTGCCAGCAGTCTGACGCCTTCTGGGGCCAACGTCCTGACTTTC.

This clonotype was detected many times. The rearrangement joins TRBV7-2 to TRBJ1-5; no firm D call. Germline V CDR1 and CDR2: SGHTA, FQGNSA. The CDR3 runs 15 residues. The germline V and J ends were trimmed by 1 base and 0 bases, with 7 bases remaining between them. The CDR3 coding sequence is TGTGCCAGCAGCTTAGGAGTTAATAGCAATCAGCCCCAGCATTTT. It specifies CASSLGVNSNQPQHF.

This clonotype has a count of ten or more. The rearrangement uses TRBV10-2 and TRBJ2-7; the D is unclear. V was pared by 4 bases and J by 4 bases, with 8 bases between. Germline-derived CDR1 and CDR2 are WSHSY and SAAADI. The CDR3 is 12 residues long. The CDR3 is CASSVNGYEQYF. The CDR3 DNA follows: TGCGCCAGCAGTGTTAATGGGTACGAGCAGTACTTC.

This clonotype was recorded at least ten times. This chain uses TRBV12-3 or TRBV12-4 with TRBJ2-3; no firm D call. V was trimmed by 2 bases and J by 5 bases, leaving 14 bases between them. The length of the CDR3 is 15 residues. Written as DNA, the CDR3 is TGTGCCAGCAGTTTATCTAGGATCGCCGGAGATACGCAGTATTTT. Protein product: CASSLSRIAGDTQYF.

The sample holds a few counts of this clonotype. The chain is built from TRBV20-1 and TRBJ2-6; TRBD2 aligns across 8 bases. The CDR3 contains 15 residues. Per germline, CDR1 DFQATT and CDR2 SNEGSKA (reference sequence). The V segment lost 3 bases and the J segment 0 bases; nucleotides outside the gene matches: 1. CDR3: CSASGGASGANVLTF. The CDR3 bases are TGCAGTGCTAGCGGGGGGGCCTCTGGGGCCAACGTCCTGACTTTC.

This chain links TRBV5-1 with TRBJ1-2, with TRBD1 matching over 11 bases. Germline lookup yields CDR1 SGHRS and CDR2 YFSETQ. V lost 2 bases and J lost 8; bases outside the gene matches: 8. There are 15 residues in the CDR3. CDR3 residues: CASSLRTGGDDGYTF. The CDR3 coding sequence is TGCGCCAGCAGCTTAAGGACAGGGGGCGACGACGGCTACACCTTC.

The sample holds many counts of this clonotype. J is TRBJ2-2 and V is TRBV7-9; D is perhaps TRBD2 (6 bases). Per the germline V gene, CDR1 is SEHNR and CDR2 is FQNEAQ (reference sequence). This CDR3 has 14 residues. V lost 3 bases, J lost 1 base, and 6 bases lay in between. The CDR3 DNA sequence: TGTGCCAGCAGCTTCGGGGGGAACACCGGGGAGCTGTTTTTT. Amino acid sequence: CASSFGGNTGELFF.

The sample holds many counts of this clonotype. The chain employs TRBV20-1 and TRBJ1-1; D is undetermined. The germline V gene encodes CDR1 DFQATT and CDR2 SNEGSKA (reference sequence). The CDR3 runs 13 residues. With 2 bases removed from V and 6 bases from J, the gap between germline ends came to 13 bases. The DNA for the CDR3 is TGCAGTGCTAGATGGGTCCAGAGAGCTGAAGCTTTCTTT. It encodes CSARWVQRAEAFF.

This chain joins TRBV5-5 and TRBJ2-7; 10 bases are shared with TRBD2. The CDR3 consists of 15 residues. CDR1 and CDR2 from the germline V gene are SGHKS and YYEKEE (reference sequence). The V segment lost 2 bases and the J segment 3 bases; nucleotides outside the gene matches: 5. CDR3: CASSLTLAGVYEQYF. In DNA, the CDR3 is TGTGCCAGCAGCTTAACCCTAGCGGGGGTCTACGAGCAGTACTTC.

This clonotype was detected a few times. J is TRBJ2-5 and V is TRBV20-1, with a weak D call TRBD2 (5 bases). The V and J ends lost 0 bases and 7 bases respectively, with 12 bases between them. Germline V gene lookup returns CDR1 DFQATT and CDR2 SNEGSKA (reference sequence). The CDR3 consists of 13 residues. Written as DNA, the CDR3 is TGCAGTGCTAGAGATCGGGTCGAGGGGACCCAGTACTTC. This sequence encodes CSARDRVEGTQYF.

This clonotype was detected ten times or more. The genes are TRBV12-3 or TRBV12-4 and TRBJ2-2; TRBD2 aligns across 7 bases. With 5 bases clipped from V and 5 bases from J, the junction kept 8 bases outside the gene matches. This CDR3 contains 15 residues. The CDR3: CASSTRDYQTGELFF. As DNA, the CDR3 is TGTGCCAGCAGTACGAGGGACTATCAGACCGGGGAGCTGTTTTTT.

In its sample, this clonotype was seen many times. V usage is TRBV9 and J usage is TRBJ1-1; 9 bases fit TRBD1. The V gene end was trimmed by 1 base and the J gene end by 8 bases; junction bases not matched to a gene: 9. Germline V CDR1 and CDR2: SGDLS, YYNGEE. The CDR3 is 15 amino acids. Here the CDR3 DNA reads TGTGCCAGCAGCGTACTCCAGGACAGGGGATACGAAGCTTTCTTT. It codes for CASSVLQDRGYEAFF. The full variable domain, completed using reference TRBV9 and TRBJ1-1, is DSGVTQTPKHLITATGQRVTLRCSPRSGDLSVYWYQQSLDQGLQFLIQYYNGEERAKGNILERFSAQQFPDLHSELNLSSLELGDSALYFCASSVLQDRGYEAFFGQGTRLTVV.

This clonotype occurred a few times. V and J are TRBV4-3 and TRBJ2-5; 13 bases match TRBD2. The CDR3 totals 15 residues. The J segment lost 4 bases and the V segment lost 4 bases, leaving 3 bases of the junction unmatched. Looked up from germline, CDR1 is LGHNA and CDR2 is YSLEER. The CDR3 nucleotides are TGCGCCAGCAGCCCGCGGACTAGCGGGGGAGAGACCCAGTACTTC. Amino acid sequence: CASSPRTSGGETQYF.

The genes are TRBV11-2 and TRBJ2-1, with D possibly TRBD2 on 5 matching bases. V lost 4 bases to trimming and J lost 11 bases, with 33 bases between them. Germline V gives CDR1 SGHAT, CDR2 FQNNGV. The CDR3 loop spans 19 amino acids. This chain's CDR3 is CASSSRTDRPWSTTYKQFF. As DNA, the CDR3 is TGTGCCAGCAGCTCACGGACCGACCGCCCGTGGTCGACTACATATAAGCAGTTCTTC.

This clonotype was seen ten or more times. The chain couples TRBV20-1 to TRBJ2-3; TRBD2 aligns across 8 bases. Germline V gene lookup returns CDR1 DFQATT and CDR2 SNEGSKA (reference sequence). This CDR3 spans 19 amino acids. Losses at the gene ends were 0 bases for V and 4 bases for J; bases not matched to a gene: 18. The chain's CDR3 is CSARDLVVASGGRADTQYF. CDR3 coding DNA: TGCAGTGCTAGAGATCTGGTTGTGGCGAGCGGGGGTCGTGCAGATACGCAGTATTTT.

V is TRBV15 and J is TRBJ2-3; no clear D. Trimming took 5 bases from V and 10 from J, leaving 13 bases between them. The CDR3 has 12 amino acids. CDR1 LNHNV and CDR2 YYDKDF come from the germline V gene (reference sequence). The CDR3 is CATSAPSRPQYF. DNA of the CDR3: TGTGCCACCAGCGCCCCCTCCCGGCCGCAGTATTTT.

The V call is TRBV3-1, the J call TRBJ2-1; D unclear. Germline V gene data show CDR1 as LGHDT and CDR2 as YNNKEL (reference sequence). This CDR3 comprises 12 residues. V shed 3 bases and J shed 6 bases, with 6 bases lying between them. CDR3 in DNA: TGTGCCAGCAGCCACCGCGGCAATGAGCAGTTCTTC. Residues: CASSHRGNEQFF.

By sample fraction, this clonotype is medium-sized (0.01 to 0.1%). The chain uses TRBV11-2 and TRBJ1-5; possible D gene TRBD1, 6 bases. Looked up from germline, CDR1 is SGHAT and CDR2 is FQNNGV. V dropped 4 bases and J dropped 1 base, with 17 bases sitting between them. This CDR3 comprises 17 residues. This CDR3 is CASSYGQSQMSNQPQHF. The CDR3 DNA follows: TGTGCCAGCAGCTACGGACAGAGCCAGATGAGCAATCAGCCCCAGCATTTT.

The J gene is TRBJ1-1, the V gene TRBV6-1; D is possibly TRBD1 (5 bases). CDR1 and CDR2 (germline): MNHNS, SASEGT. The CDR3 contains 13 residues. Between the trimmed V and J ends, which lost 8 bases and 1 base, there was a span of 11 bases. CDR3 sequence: CASLLQENTEAFF. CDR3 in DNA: TGTGCCAGCCTCCTACAGGAGAACACTGAAGCTTTCTTT.

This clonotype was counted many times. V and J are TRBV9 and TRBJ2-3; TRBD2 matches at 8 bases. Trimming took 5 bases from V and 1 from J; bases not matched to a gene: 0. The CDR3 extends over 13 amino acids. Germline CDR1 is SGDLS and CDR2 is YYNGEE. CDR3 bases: TGTGCCAGCAGGACTAGCGGCACAGATACGCAGTATTTT. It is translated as CASRTSGTDTQYF.

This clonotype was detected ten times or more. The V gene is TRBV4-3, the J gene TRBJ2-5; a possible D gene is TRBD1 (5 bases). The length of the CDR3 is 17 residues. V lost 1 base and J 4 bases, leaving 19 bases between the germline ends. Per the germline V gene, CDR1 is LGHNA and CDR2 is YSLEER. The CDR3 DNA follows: TGCGCCAGCAGCCAAGGATTACTACAGGATTCGTCAGAGACCCAGTACTTC. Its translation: CASSQGLLQDSSETQYF.

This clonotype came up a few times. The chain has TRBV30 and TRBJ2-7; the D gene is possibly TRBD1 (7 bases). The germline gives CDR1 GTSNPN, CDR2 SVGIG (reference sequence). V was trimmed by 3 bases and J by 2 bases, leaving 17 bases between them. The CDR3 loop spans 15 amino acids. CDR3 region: CAWSAVGRGAYEQYF. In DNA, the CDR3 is TGTGCCTGGAGCGCCGTAGGCAGGGGGGCCTACGAGCAGTACTTC.